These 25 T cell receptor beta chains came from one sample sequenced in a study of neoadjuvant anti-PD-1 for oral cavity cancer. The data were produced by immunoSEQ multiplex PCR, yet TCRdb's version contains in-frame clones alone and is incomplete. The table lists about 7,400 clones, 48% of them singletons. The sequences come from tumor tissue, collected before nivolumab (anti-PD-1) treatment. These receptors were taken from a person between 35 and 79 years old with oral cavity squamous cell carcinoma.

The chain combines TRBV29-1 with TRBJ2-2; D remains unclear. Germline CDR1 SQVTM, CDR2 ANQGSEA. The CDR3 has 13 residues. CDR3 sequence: CSAGGIATGELFF. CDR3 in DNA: TGCAGTGCTGGTGGTATCGCCACCGGGGAGCTGTTTTTT.

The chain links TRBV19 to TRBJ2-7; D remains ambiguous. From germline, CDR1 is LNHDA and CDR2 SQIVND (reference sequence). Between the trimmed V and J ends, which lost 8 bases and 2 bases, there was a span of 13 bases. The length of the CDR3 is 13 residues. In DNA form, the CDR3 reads TGTGCCAGTGGTTCTGGGGTGACCTACGAGCAGTACTTC. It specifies CASGSGVTYEQYF.

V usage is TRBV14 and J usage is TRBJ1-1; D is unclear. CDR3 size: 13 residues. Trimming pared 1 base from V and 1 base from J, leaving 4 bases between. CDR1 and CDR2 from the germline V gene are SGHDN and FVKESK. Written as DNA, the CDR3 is TGTGCCAGCAGCCAAGCCCCGAACACTGAAGCTTTCTTT. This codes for CASSQAPNTEAFF.

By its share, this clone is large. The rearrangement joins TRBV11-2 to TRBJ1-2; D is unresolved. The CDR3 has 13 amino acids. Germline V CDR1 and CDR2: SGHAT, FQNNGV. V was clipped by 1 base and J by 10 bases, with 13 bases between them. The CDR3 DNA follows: TGTGCCAGCAGCTTAGTCGAAGGGAAGGACTACACCTTC. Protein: CASSLVEGKDYTF.

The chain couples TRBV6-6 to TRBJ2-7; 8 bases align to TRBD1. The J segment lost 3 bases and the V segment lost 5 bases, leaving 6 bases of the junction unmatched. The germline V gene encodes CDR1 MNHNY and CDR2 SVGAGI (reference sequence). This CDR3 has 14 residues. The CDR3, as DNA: TGTGCCAGCAGTGTGACAGGGGCACTCTACGAGCAGTACTTC. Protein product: CASSVTGALYEQYF.

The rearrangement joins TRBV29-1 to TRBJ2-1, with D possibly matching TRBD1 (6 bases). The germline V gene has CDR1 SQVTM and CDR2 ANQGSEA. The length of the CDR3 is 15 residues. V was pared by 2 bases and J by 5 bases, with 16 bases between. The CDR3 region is CSVEPPGWDNNEQFF. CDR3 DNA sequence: TGCAGCGTTGAACCTCCAGGGTGGGACAACAATGAGCAGTTCTTC.

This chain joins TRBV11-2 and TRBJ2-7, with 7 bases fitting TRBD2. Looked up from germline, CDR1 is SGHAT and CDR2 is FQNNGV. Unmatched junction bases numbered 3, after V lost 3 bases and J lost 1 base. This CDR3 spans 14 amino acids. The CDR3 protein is CASSFQRGSYEQYF. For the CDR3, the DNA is TGTGCCAGCAGCTTTCAGCGGGGATCCTACGAGCAGTACTTC.

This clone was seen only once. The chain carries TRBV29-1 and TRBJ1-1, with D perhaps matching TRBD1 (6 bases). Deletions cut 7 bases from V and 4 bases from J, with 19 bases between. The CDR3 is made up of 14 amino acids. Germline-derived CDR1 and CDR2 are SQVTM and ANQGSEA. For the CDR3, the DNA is TGCAGCGCCTCTAACGGGGGGCTGGGCACTGAAGCTTTCTTT. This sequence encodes CSASNGGLGTEAFF.

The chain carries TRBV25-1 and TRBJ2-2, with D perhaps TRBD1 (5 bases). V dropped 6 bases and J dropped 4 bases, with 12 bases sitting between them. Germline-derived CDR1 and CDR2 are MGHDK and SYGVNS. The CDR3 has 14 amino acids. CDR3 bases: TGTGCCAGCAGGAAGCAGGGTAGCACCGGGGAGCTGTTTTTT. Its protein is CASRKQGSTGELFF.

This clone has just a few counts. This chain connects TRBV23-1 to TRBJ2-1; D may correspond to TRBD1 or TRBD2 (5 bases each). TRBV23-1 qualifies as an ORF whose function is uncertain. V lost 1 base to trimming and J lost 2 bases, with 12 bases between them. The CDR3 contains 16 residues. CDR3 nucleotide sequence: TGCGCCAGCAGTCAATTCCGGGACGAGCCCTACAATGAGCAGTTCTTC. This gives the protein CASSQFRDEPYNEQFF.

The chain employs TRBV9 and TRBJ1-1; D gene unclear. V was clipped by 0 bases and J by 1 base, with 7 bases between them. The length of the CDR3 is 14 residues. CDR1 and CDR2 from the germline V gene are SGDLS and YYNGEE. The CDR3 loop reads CASSVAPENTEAFF. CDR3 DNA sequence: TGTGCCAGCAGCGTAGCTCCAGAGAACACTGAAGCTTTCTTT.

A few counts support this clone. In DNA, the CDR3 is TGTGCCAGCAGTCCCCAGGAGACCCAGTACTTC. Amino acids: CASSPQETQYF. The chain is built from TRBV2 and TRBJ2-5, with D unclear. Germline CDR1 is SNHLY and CDR2 is FYNNEI. V dropped 5 bases and J dropped 5 bases, with 6 bases sitting between them. This CDR3 comprises 11 residues.

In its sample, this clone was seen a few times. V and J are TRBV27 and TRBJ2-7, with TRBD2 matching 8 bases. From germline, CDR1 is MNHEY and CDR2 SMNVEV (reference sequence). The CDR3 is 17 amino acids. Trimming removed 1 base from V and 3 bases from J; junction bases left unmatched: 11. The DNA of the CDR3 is TGTGCCAGCAGTTTATTATCGAGCGGGAGTATACACTACGAGCAGTACTTC. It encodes CASSLLSSGSIHYEQYF.

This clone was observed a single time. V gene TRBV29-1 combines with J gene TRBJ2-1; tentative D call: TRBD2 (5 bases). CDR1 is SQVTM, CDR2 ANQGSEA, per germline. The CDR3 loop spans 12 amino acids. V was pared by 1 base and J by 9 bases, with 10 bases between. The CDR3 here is CSVEGGLGEQFF. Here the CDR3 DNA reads TGCAGCGTTGAAGGAGGGCTGGGTGAGCAGTTCTTC.

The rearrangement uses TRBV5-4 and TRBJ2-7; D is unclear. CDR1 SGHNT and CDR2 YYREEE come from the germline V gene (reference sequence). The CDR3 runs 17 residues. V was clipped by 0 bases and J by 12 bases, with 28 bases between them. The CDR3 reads CASSLGSRHPYEMPWYF. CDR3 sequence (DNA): TGTGCCAGCAGCTTGGGTTCGCGCCATCCCTACGAAATGCCTTGGTACTTC. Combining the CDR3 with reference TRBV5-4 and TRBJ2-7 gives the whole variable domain ETGVTQSPTHLIKTRGQQVTLRCSSQSGHNTVSWYQQALGQGPQFIFQYYREEENGRGNFPPRFSGLQFPNYSSELNVNALELDDSALYLCASSLGSRHPYEMPWYFGPGTRLTVT.

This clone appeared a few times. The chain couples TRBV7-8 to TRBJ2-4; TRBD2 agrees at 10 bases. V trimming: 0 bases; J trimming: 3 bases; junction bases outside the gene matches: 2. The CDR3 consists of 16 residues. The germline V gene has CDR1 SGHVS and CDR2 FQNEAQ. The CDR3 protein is CASSLARTSGKNIQYF. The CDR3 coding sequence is TGTGCCAGCAGCTTAGCGCGGACTAGCGGCAAAAACATTCAGTACTTC. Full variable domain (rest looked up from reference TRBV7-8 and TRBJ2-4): GAGVSQSPRYKVAKRGQDVALRCDPISGHVSLFWYQQALGQGPEFLTYFQNEAQLDKSGLPSDRFFAERPEGSVSTLKIQRTQQEDSAVYLCASSLARTSGKNIQYFGAGTRLSVL.

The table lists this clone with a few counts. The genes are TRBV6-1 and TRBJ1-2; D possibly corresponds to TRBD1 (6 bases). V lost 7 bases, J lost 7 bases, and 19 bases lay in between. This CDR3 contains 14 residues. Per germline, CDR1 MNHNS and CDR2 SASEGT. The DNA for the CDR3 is TGTGCCAGCACTACCATTACAGGGATTATTGGCTACACCTTC. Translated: CASTTITGIIGYTF.

The CDR3 DNA reads as TGTGCCATCCCAACAGGGAGGGGTATTAGTCAGCCCCAGCATTTT. Translation: CAIPTGRGISQPQHF. The chain has TRBV21-1 and TRBJ1-5. TRBV21-1 is listed as a pseudogene. This CDR3 has 15 residues.

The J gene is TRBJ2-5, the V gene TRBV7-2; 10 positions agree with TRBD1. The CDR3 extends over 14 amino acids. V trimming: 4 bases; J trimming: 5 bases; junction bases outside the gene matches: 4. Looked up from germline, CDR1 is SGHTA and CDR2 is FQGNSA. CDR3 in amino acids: CASSSRTGGETQYF. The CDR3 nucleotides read TGTGCCAGCAGCTCTAGGACAGGGGGGGAGACCCAGTACTTC.

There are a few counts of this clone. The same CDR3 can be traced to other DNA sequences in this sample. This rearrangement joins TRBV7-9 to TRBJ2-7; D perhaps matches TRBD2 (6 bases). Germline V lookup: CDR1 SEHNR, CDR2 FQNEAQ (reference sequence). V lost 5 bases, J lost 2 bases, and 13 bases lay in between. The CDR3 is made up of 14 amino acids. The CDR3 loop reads CASSRRDWTYEQYF. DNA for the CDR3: TGTGCCAGCAGCCGACGGGACTGGACCTACGAGCAGTACTTC.

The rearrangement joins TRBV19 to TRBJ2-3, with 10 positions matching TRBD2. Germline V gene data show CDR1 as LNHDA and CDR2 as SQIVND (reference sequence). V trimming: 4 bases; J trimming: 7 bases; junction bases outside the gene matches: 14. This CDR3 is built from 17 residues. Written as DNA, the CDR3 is TGTGCCAGTAGTAGCCCTGGACTGCTAGCGGGAGTCCATACGCAGTATTTT. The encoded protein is CASSSPGLLAGVHTQYF. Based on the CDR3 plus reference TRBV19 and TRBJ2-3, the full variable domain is DGGITQSPKYLFRKEGQNVTLSCEQNLNHDAMYWYRQDPGQGLRLIYYSQIVNDFQKGDIAEGYSVSREKKESFPLTVTSAQKNPTAFYLCASSSPGLLAGVHTQYFGPGTRLTVL.

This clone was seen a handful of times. CDR3: CASSPVDRNNEQFF. The CDR3, as DNA: TGTGCCAGCAGCCCCGTGGACAGGAACAATGAGCAGTTCTTC. This rearrangement joins TRBV14 to TRBJ2-1; 7 bases line up with TRBD1. There are 14 residues in the CDR3. The germline CDR1 and CDR2 sequences are SGHDN and FVKESK. J gave up 5 bases and V 4 bases, and 5 bases lay outside the gene matches.

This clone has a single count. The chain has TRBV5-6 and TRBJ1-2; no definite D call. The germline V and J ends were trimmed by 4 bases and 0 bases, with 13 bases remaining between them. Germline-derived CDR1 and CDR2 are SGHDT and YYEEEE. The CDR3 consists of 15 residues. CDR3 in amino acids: CASSRPPVTNYGYTF. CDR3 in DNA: TGTGCCAGCAGCCGCCCCCCAGTTACTAACTATGGCTACACCTTC. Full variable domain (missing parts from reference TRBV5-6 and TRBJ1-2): DAGVTQSPTHLIKTRGQQVTLRCSPKSGHDTVSWYQQALGQGPQFIFQYYEEEERQRGNFPDRFSGHQFPNYSSELNVNALLLGDSALYLCASSRPPVTNYGYTFGSGTRLTVV.

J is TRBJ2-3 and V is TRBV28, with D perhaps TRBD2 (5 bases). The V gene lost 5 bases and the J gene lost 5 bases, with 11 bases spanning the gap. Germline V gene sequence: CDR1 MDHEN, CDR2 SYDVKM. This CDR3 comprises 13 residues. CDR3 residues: CASSALGRDTQYF. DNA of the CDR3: TGTGCCAGCAGTGCCTTGGGGAGAGATACGCAGTATTTT.

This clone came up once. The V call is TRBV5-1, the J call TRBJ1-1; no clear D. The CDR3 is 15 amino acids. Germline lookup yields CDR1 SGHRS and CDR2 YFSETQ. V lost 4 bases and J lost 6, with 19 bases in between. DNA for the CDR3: TGCGCCAGCAGCCCGGGAGTCACCGCCGACCCTGAAGCTTTCTTT. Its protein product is CASSPGVTADPEAFF.